This T cell receptor (beta chain) was recovered during a study of T cells after posttransplantation cyclophosphamide. The study's findings and limits: Later blood repertoires were often dominated by clones from the donor CD8+ memory compartment. TRB overlap between skin or GI tissue T cells and blood was limited. After PTCy, TRB diversity resembled that of CNI/methotrexate controls.

The table came from immunoSEQ multiplex PCR; TCRdb's copy has only in-frame clones and leaves some out. The sample includes over 10,000 clones, roughly 2% of them seen just once. This clone was counted between two and nine times. As yet, its antigen is unknown. Treatment was busulfan-fludarabine conditioning, a marrow graft, and cyclophosphamide on days +3 and +4. Sequencing was performed on PBMCs, taken after allogeneic stem cell transplant with posttransplant cyclophosphamide. The TCR comes from a male patient in his thirties who received an allogeneic stem cell transplant from a related donor, was CMV-positive, and had no GVHD. A subset of T cells may come from the graft donor.

The CDR3 DNA follows: TGTGCCAGCAGCCAAGAACGGTTGGCAGGGATACGTCGGGAGCTGTTTTTT. Its translation: CASSQERLAGIRRELFF. The chain employs TRBV14 and TRBJ2-2, with D tentatively TRBD1 (5 bases). The CDR3 loop spans 17 amino acids. V lost 0 bases and J 9 bases, leaving 20 bases between the germline ends. Germline CDR1 SGHDN, CDR2 FVKESK.